Each of the 32 T cell receptor beta chains below was sequenced from the same sample in a study of response to subunit inactivated influenza vaccine. TCRdb passed the RT-PCR reads through MiXCR, listing each CDR3 protein once. The repertoire includes under 500,000 distinct CDR3 sequences, approximately 11% of them detected once, and around 12% sits in the top ten. Specimen: PBMCs from blood, collected 35 to 45 days after vaccination. Source of these receptors: a man aged 45 to 65 who received an inactivated influenza vaccine.

This clonotype has more than one count but fewer than ten. The chain joins TRBV12-3 or TRBV12-4 to TRBJ2-7; D is ambiguous. The length of the CDR3 is 16 residues. Deletions cut 3 bases from V and 7 bases from J, with 22 bases between. The CDR3 protein is CASSFWIGSSFREQYF. The DNA for the CDR3 is TGTGCCAGCAGTTTTTGGATTGGGTCCTCCTTTAGGGAGCAGTACTTC.

The J gene is TRBJ2-5, the V gene TRBV6-2 or TRBV6-3; 7 nucleotides match TRBD2. Trimming took 11 bases from V and 2 from J; bases not matched to a gene: 2. Germline assignment: CDR1 MNHEY and CDR2 SVGEGT. CDR3 length equals 11 residues. The CDR3 DNA sequence: TGTGCCGTCGGGGGGCAAGAGACCCAGTACTTC. It encodes CAVGGQETQYF.

CDR3 DNA sequence: TGCAGTGCCCCCGACGGAGCCTACGAGCAGTACTTC. This encodes CSAPDGAYEQYF. This chain connects TRBV20-1 to TRBJ2-7, with D hard to call. V lost 6 bases, J lost 2 bases, and 11 bases lay in between. This CDR3 is 12 amino acids long. CDR1 and CDR2 from the germline V gene are DFQATT and SNEGSKA (reference sequence).

This chain uses TRBV4-1 with TRBJ1-3; D unresolved. Germline V lookup: CDR1 MGHRA, CDR2 YSYEKL. With 3 bases removed from V and 2 bases from J, the gap between germline ends came to 17 bases. The CDR3 extends over 17 amino acids. CDR3 residues: CASSQARPHQPGNTIYF. CDR3 coding DNA: TGCGCCAGCAGCCAGGCCCGGCCACACCAACCTGGAAACACCATATATTTT.

This chain connects TRBV29-1 to TRBJ2-3; maybe TRBD1 (6 bases). Germline CDR1 reads SQVTM; CDR2 reads ANQGSEA. V was clipped by 2 bases and J by 0 bases, with 12 bases between them. The CDR3 length is 15 residues. The CDR3 loop is CSVELGGSSTDTQYF. For the CDR3, the DNA is TGCAGCGTTGAACTAGGGGGAAGTAGCACAGATACGCAGTATTTT.

This chain connects TRBV5-1 to TRBJ2-2; no clear D. Trimming stripped 1 base from V and 0 bases from J, with 7 bases between. Per the germline V gene, CDR1 is SGHRS and CDR2 is YFSETQ. The CDR3 totals 15 residues. CDR3 in DNA: TGCGCCAGCAGCTTGAGGGCCGCGAACACCGGGGAGCTGTTTTTT. This translates into CASSLRAANTGELFF.

The table lists this clonotype with a few counts. J is TRBJ2-5 and V is TRBV20-1, with TRBD1 matching over 11 bases. The CDR3 has 14 residues. V shed 4 bases and J 5 bases; nucleotides not matched to a gene: 6. CDR1 is DFQATT, CDR2 SNEGSKA, per germline (reference sequence). DNA for the CDR3: TGCAGTGCTAACCGGGACAGGGGGTTTGAGACCCAGTACTTC. Amino acid sequence: CSANRDRGFETQYF.

Ten or more counts support this clonotype. The chain links TRBV4-3 to TRBJ2-1; tentative D call: TRBD1 (5 bases). The CDR3 has 15 residues. Trimming left V 4 bases short and J 8 bases short, with 18 bases between. Germline V gene lookup returns CDR1 LGHNA and CDR2 YSLEER. CDR3 DNA sequence: TGCGCCAGCAGCCTCCACGGACATACGGGCGATGAGCAGTTCTTC. Amino acid sequence: CASSLHGHTGDEQFF.

This clonotype turned up a few times. This chain uses TRBV20-1 with TRBJ2-7, with a possible D match to TRBD2 (5 bases). The CDR3 contains 11 residues. Germline CDR1 DFQATT, CDR2 SNEGSKA (reference sequence). The V gene lost 5 bases and the J gene lost 6 bases, with 11 bases spanning the gap. The CDR3 bases are TGCAGTGCTGGGCTAGGAGGCGAGCAGTACTTC. Amino acid sequence: CSAGLGGEQYF.

About this clonotype itself: This clone may be a read error of a much larger clone one base away. V gene TRBV20-1 combines with J gene TRBJ2-2; maybe TRBD1 (6 bases). Germline CDR1 and CDR2: DFQATT and SNEGSKA (reference sequence). The CDR3 is 13 residues long. CDR3 sequence (DNA): TGCAGTGCCCCCGGACAGAACACCGGGGAGCTGCTTTTT. It encodes CSAPGQNTGELLF.

This chain joins TRBV3-1 and TRBJ2-1, with D perhaps matching TRBD1 (5 bases). This CDR3 region has 13 residues. From germline, CDR1 is LGHDT and CDR2 YNNKEL (reference sequence). V was cut by 1 base and J by 9 bases, with 10 bases left in between. CDR3 nucleotides: TGTGCCAGCAGCCAAGTCCGTACAGGTGAGCAGTTCTTC. Translating it yields CASSQVRTGEQFF.

The chain is built from TRBV5-1 and TRBJ2-1, with 9 bases that match TRBD1. Germline CDR1 and CDR2: SGHRS and YFSETQ. With V trimmed by 1 base and J by 6 bases, 5 bases remained unmatched. This CDR3 contains 15 residues. The CDR3 DNA is TGCGCCAGCAGCTTGACAGGGGGCGAATTCAATGAGCAGTTCTTC. Translated, it gives CASSLTGGEFNEQFF.

The chain couples TRBV7-2 to TRBJ1-4; D remains ambiguous. The germline V gene has CDR1 SGHTA and CDR2 FQGNSA. This CDR3 has 15 amino acids. Trimming cost V 5 bases and J 5 bases, with 15 bases left between them. The CDR3 is CASSTQVGPNEKLFF. The CDR3 DNA reads as TGTGCCAGCAGCACCCAGGTGGGCCCGAATGAAAAACTGTTTTTT.

The chain combines TRBV12-3 or TRBV12-4 with TRBJ1-3, with D unclear. V was trimmed by 5 bases and J by 4 bases, leaving 15 bases between them. The CDR3 has 15 amino acids. As DNA, the CDR3 is TGTGCCAGCAGTCGGACCTCATCCGCCGGAAACACCATATATTTT. Residues: CASSRTSSAGNTIYF.

There are a few counts of this clonotype. The chain is built from TRBV5-1 and TRBJ1-5, with D uncertain. The CDR3 covers 15 residues. CDR1 and CDR2 (germline): SGHRS, YFSETQ. Trimming took off 0 bases at V and 3 bases at J, with 10 bases between the two ends. CDR3 DNA: TGCGCCAGCAGCTTGGTGCCTGGGAACAATCAGCCCCAGCATTTT. Protein product: CASSLVPGNNQPQHF.

The V call is TRBV6-2 or TRBV6-3, the J call TRBJ2-3; 13 positions match TRBD2. The CDR3 is made up of 16 amino acids. Unmatched junction bases numbered 0, after V lost 2 bases and J lost 1 base. CDR1 MNHEY and CDR2 SVGEGT come from the germline V gene. The CDR3 DNA sequence: TGTGCCAGCAGTTACGGACTAGCGGGAGGCACAGATACGCAGTATTTT. Its translation: CASSYGLAGGTDTQYF.

This chain links TRBV3-1 with TRBJ1-2; 7 bases map to TRBD1. CDR1 and CDR2 from the germline V gene are LGHDT and YNNKEL (reference sequence). This CDR3 contains 16 residues. Trimming removed 4 bases from V and 4 bases from J; junction bases left unmatched: 12. CDR3 protein: CASSPRDRRFLYGYTF. DNA for the CDR3: TGTGCCAGCAGCCCCCGGGACAGACGCTTCCTCTATGGCTACACCTTC.

This clonotype showed up just a few times. The chain combines TRBV28 with TRBJ2-7; possibly TRBD1 for D (6 bases). The ends were cut back, 8 bases at V and 2 bases at J, with 13 bases in the middle. This CDR3 region has 13 residues. Germline-derived CDR1 and CDR2 are MDHEN and SYDVKM. For the CDR3, the DNA is TGTGCCAGCCGGACAGCTGTAACCTACGAGCAGTACTTC. Amino acid sequence: CASRTAVTYEQYF.

The V and J genes are TRBV15 and TRBJ2-7; 9 bases agree with TRBD2. Looked up from germline, CDR1 is LNHNV and CDR2 is YYDKDF (reference sequence). V gave up 0 bases and J gave up 2 bases; unmatched junction bases: 5. CDR3 length: 16 residues. The CDR3 DNA is TGTGCCACCAGCAGAGATCGCCTAGCGGGGACCTACGAGCAGTACTTC. Translated, it gives CATSRDRLAGTYEQYF.

This clonotype was recorded many times. This sequence joins TRBV12-3 or TRBV12-4 and TRBJ2-5, with D unresolved. This CDR3 spans 14 amino acids. The V end lost 0 bases, the J end lost 3 bases, and 8 bases lay between the germline ends. The CDR3 loop reads CASSLAAGKETQYF. The CDR3 DNA reads as TGTGCCAGCAGTTTAGCGGCTGGTAAAGAGACCCAGTACTTC.

This clonotype was observed a handful of times. V and J are TRBV12-3 or TRBV12-4 and TRBJ2-2, with D possibly TRBD1 on 5 matching bases. Trimming removed 5 bases at V and 5 bases at J, with 15 bases between. The CDR3 is 15 amino acids. CDR3 loop: CASSPRQGRTGELFF. The CDR3 DNA is TGTGCCAGCAGTCCACGCCAGGGAAGGACCGGGGAGCTGTTTTTT.

This clonotype was counted at least ten times. One end of the junction is discordant with germline, which a read error may explain. The chain carries TRBV5-1 and TRBJ2-7; D gene unclear. This CDR3 has 11 residues. Germline V gene lookup returns CDR1 SGHRS and CDR2 YFSETQ. The CDR3 loop is CASSLDGEQYF. Here the CDR3 DNA reads TGTGCCAGCAGTTTAGATGGCGAGCAGTACTTC.

This clonotype was counted many times. The V and J genes are TRBV20-1 and TRBJ2-3; TRBD2 is a possible D gene (6 bases). The germline CDR1 and CDR2 sequences are DFQATT and SNEGSKA (reference sequence). The CDR3 spans 15 residues. With 4 bases removed from V and 3 bases from J, the gap between germline ends came to 17 bases. The CDR3: CSAKYWDSGTDTQYF. The CDR3, as DNA: TGCAGTGCTAAGTATTGGGACTCGGGTACAGATACGCAGTATTTT.

This clonotype was picked up many times. The chain is built from TRBV18 and TRBJ2-7, with TRBD1 identical over 8 bases. Trimming at V came to 3 bases and at J to 5 bases, leaving 3 bases not matched to a gene. Germline V lookup: CDR1 KGHSH, CDR2 LQKENI. The CDR3 consists of 13 residues. CDR3 sequence (DNA): TGTGCCAGCTCACCCAGGGGGCCCCACGAGCAGTACTTC. As protein: CASSPRGPHEQYF.

This clonotype was counted ten times or more. The V gene is TRBV12-3 or TRBV12-4, the J gene TRBJ2-5; D ambiguous. Trimming removed 4 bases at V and 0 bases at J, with 6 bases between. This CDR3 is 13 amino acids long. The chain's CDR3 is CASSSSYQETQYF. CDR3 DNA: TGTGCCAGCAGTTCCTCGTACCAAGAGACCCAGTACTTC.

J is TRBJ2-7 and V is TRBV20-1; D ambiguous. The V gene's germline CDR1 is DFQATT and CDR2 SNEGSKA (reference sequence). V was cut by 3 bases and J by 7 bases, with 13 bases left in between. The CDR3 is 12 residues long. In nucleotides, the CDR3 is TGCAGTGCTAGCCCGGACCGGTATGAGCAGTACTTC. Translation: CSASPDRYEQYF.

This clonotype was counted between two and nine times. The genes are TRBV20-1 and TRBJ1-1; D gene unclear. Germline CDR1 and CDR2: DFQATT and SNEGSKA (reference sequence). The V gene lost 4 bases and the J gene lost 1 base, with 4 bases spanning the gap. The CDR3 extends over 11 amino acids. As DNA, the CDR3 is TGCAGTGCTATTAGGAACACTGAAGCTTTCTTT. Protein sequence: CSAIRNTEAFF.

As for this clonotype: A much larger clone lies a single base off, so this may be a read error. The gene calls are TRBV12-3 or TRBV12-4 and TRBJ2-1, with 9 bases aligning to TRBD2. Trimming at V came to 8 bases and at J to 4 bases, leaving 12 bases not matched to a gene. The CDR3 is 16 amino acids. DNA of the CDR3: TGTGCCAGCCCAAAGAGGTCTAGCGGGATATACAATGAGCAGTTCTTC. This gives the protein CASPKRSSGIYNEQFF.

This clonotype was observed many times. CDR3 amino acids: CSAPTTGFEQYF. The CDR3 DNA is TGCAGTGCTCCAACTACAGGGTTCGAGCAGTACTTC. The chain recombines TRBV20-1 with TRBJ2-7; D is possibly TRBD1 (6 bases). V shed 5 bases and J shed 6 bases, with 14 bases lying between them. The CDR3 totals 12 residues. Germline CDR1 and CDR2: DFQATT and SNEGSKA (reference sequence).

This clonotype has at least ten counts. The chain is built from TRBV4-2 and TRBJ2-3; 9 bases align to TRBD2. From germline, CDR1 is LGHNA and CDR2 YNFKEQ. The V segment lost 3 bases and the J segment 5 bases; nucleotides outside the gene matches: 3. The CDR3 sequence is 14 residues long. The chain's CDR3 is CASSQREGVDTQYF. The CDR3 nucleotides read TGTGCCAGCAGCCAGCGGGAGGGGGTAGATACGCAGTATTTT.

The CDR3 region is CASRPTGSNQPQHF. The CDR3 DNA sequence: TGTGCCAGTCGACCGACAGGGAGCAATCAGCCCCAGCATTTT. This chain uses TRBV19 with TRBJ1-5, with 7 bases lining up with TRBD1. Per germline, CDR1 LNHDA and CDR2 SQIVND (reference sequence). This CDR3 has 14 residues. After removal of 8 bases from V and 1 base from J, the junction contained 5 bases not matched to a gene. The full variable domain, completed using reference TRBV19 and TRBJ1-5, is DGGITQSPKYLFRKEGQNVTLSCEQNLNHDAMYWYRQDPGQGLRLIYYSQIVNDFQKGDIAEGYSVSREKKESFPLTVTSAQKNPTAFYLCASRPTGSNQPQHFGDGTRLSIL.

The table lists this clonotype with a few counts. The chain carries TRBV2 and TRBJ1-1; D perhaps matches TRBD1 (6 bases). Germline CDR1 SNHLY, CDR2 FYNNEI. V lost 11 bases and J lost 1, with 14 bases in between. The CDR3 has 13 residues. The CDR3 nucleotides are TGTGCCGGAACCCGGGACACGAACACTGAAGCTTTCTTT. It specifies CAGTRDTNTEAFF.